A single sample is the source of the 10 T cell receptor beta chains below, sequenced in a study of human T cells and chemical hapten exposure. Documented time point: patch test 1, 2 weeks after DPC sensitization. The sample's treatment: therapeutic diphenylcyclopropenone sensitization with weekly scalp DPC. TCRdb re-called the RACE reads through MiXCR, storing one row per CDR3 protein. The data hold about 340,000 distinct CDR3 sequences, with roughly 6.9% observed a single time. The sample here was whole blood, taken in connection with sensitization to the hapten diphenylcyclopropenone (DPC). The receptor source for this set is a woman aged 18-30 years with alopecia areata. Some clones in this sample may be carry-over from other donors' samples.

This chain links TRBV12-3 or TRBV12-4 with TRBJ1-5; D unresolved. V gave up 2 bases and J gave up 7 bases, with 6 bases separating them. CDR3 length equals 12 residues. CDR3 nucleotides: TGTGCCAGCAGTTTACCTACCCAGCCCCAGCATTTT. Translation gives CASSLPTQPQHF.

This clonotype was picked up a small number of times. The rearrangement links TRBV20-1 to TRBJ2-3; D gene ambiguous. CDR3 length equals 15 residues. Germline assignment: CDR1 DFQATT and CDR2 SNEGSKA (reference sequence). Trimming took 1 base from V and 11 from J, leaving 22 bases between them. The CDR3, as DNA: TGCAGTGCTAGAGTCGGTGCCTCCCCGTTTGCGGTGCAGTATTTT. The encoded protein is CSARVGASPFAVQYF.

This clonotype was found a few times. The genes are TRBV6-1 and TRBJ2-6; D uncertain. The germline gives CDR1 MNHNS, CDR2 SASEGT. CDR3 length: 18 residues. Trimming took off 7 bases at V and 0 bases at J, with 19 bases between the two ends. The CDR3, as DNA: TGTGCCAGCACCCCCGGCCCAGAACCCTCCTCTGGGGCCAACGTCCTGACTTTC. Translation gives CASTPGPEPSSGANVLTF.

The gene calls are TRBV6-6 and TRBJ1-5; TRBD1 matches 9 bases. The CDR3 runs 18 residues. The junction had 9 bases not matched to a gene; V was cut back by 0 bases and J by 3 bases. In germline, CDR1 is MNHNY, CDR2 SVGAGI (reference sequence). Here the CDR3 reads CASSYSTGQGLFNQPQHF. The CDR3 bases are TGTGCCAGCAGTTACTCGACCGGACAGGGGTTATTCAATCAGCCCCAGCATTTT.

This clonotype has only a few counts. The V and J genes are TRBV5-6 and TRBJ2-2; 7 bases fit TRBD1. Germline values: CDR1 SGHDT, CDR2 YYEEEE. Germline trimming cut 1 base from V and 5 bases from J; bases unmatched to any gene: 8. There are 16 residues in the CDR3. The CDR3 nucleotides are TGTGCCAGCAGCTTGTATTCGGACAGGTCGACCGGGGAGCTGTTTTTT. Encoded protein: CASSLYSDRSTGELFF.

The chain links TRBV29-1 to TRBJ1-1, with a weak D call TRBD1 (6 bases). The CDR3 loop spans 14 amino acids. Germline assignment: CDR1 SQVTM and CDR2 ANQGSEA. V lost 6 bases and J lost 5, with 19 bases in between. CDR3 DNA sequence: TGCAGCGTCGGTACAGGGCTTTGGGAGACTGAAGCTTTCTTT. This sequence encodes CSVGTGLWETEAFF.

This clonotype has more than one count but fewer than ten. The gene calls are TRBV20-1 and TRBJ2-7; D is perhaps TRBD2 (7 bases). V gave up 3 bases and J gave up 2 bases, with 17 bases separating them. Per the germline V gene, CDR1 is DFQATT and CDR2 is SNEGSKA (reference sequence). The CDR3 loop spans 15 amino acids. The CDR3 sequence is CSARSGGVAPYEQYF. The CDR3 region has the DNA TGCAGTGCTAGGTCGGGGGGCGTAGCCCCCTACGAGCAGTACTTC.

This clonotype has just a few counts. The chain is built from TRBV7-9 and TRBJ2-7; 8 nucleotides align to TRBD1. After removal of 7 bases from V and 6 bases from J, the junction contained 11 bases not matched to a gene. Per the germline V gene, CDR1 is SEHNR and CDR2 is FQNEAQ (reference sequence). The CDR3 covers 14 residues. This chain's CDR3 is CASISDRARPEQYF. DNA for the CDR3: TGTGCCAGCATCTCGGACAGGGCCCGCCCCGAGCAGTACTTC.

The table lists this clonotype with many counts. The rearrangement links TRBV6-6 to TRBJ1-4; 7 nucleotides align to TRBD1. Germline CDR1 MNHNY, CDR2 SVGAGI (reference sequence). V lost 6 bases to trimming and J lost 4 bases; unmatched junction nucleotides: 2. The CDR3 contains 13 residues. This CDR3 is CASSYRGNEKLFF. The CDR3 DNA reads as TGTGCCAGCAGCTACAGGGGTAATGAAAAACTGTTTTTT.

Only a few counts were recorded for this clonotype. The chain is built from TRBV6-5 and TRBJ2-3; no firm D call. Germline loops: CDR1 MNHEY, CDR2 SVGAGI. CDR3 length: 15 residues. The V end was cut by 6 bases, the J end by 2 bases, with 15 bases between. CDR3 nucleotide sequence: TGTGCCAGCAGCCCTGGGTTTCAGCACACAGATACGCAGTATTTT. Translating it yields CASSPGFQHTDTQYF.